This passage covers 21 T cell receptor beta chains from one sample sequenced in a study of CXCR3-negative and CXCR3-positive naive CD8 T cells. Overall study findings and caveats: Comparison of naive cells showed more hydrophobic TRB CDR3s in CXCR3-positive than in CXCR3-negative naive cells.

UMI-labeled 5' RACE TRB cDNA libraries were prepared from the cells. TCRdb reanalyzed the 5' RACE reads and collapses them to one entry per CDR3 protein, without DNA. Its clone listing holds around 95,000 distinct CDR3 sequences. No antigen has been identified for these receptors. Sequencing was done on a sample of naive CXCR3+ CD8+ T cells from blood. The subset: CD45RO-CCR7+CD27+CD95- naive CD8+ T cells expressing CXCR3 (TNR3+). Source of these receptors: a human donor in good health. Some clones in this sample may be carry-over from other donors' samples.

The chain couples TRBV6-2 or TRBV6-3 to TRBJ1-5; TCRdb names TRBD1, which stays unverified in the absence of DNA. The CDR3 is made up of 18 amino acids. The germline CDR1 and CDR2 sequences are MNHEY and SVGEGT. The CDR3 reads CASSYPRETGGPNQPQHF.

The rearrangement joins TRBV15 to TRBJ2-1; TCRdb's D call, TRBD2, is unchecked because there is no DNA. In germline, CDR1 is LNHNV, CDR2 YYDKDF (reference sequence). CDR3 length: 15 residues. Here the CDR3 reads CATSRVRGVFNEQFF.

J is TRBJ1-5 and V is TRBV19; the TCRdb call, TRBD1, lacks DNA for checking. The CDR3 runs to 16 residues. Per germline, CDR1 LNHDA and CDR2 SQIVND (reference sequence). The CDR3 loop is CASSIMIGQGNQPQHF.

The chain combines TRBV6-1 with TRBJ1-2. Germline lookup yields CDR1 MNHNS and CDR2 SASEGT. This CDR3 is built from 14 residues. This CDR3 reads CASSESALNYGYTF.

V usage is TRBV21-1 and J usage is TRBJ1-2; the D gene TCRdb calls, TRBD1, cannot be checked with no DNA. TRBV21-1 is an annotated pseudogene. The CDR3 sequence is 14 residues long. The CDR3 sequence is CASSKADRGFGYTF.

This chain uses TRBV19 with TRBJ2-7; no DNA is available, so the TRBD1 call from TCRdb remains unchecked. The germline V gene has CDR1 LNHDA and CDR2 SQIVND (reference sequence). This CDR3 region has 16 residues. This CDR3 reads CASSMYSGAQAYEQYF.

The chain joins TRBV5-1 to TRBJ2-1; no DNA is available, so the TRBD2 call from TCRdb remains unchecked. The CDR3 has 15 amino acids. The germline V gene encodes CDR1 SGHRS and CDR2 YFSETQ. CDR3 residues: CASSSLAGADNEQFF.

The chain joins TRBV12-5 to TRBJ2-7; there is no DNA to check the TCRdb D call of TRBD2. The CDR3 has 17 amino acids. Germline CDR1 and CDR2: LGHNT and FRNRAP. The CDR3 region is CASGLTPTSAFSYEQYF.

This chain connects TRBV23-1 to TRBJ2-3; TCRdb indicates TRBD2, and absent DNA this call remains unverified. TRBV23-1 is annotated as an ORF whose role is uncertain. This CDR3 is built from 19 residues. The CDR3 protein is CASSHLGGEALLSTDTQYF.

The chain has TRBV7-9 and TRBJ1-5. Germline CDR1 and CDR2: SEHNR and FQNEAQ (reference sequence). The CDR3 is made up of 15 amino acids. CDR3 residues: CASSLFGYSNQPQHF.

The V and J genes are TRBV20-1 and TRBJ2-1; no DNA is available, so the TRBD1 call from TCRdb remains unchecked. Germline assignment: CDR1 DFQATT and CDR2 SNEGSKA (reference sequence). This CDR3 is 14 amino acids long. The CDR3: CSASEPREANEQFF.

The chain recombines TRBV9 with TRBJ2-7; the D call from TCRdb, TRBD1, cannot be confirmed without DNA. Per the germline V gene, CDR1 is SGDLS and CDR2 is YYNGEE. The CDR3 is 15 residues long. The CDR3 sequence: CASSVGTGTGDEQYF.

The chain recombines TRBV7-7 with TRBJ1-6; the TCRdb D gene call, TRBD1, has no DNA to confirm it. Germline loops: CDR1 SSHAT, CDR2 FNYEAQ (reference sequence). The CDR3 runs to 12 residues. The CDR3 loop is CASGTGVSPLHF.

The chain joins TRBV29-1 to TRBJ1-1. This CDR3 comprises 12 residues. Germline-derived CDR1 and CDR2 are SQVTM and ANQGSEA. The CDR3 loop reads CSVPDENTEAFF.

The chain couples TRBV10-3 to TRBJ1-1. CDR3 length equals 11 residues. Germline V CDR1 and CDR2: ENHRY, SYGVKD. The CDR3 region is CAISEGTEAFF.

This rearrangement joins TRBV28 to TRBJ1-1; TCRdb's D gene call, TRBD1, goes unchecked for lack of DNA. Germline assignment: CDR1 MDHEN and CDR2 SYDVKM. The CDR3 runs to 14 residues. The CDR3: CASSPRDKDTEAFF. The whole variable domain, remainder taken from reference TRBV28 and TRBJ1-1, is DVKVTQSSRYLVKRTGEKVFLECVQDMDHENMFWYRQDPGLGLRLIYFSYDVKMKEKGDIPEGYSVSREKKERFSLILESASTNQTSMYLCASSPRDKDTEAFFGQGTRLTVV.

V usage is TRBV27 and J usage is TRBJ2-7; without DNA, the TCRdb call of TRBD1 cannot be checked. Germline loops: CDR1 MNHEY, CDR2 SMNVEV (reference sequence). There are 15 residues in the CDR3. CDR3 sequence: CASSSPRRGAYEQYF.

This sequence joins TRBV4-3 and TRBJ1-2; TCRdb gives TRBD1 as the D gene, but with no DNA this cannot be confirmed. The V gene's germline CDR1 is LGHNA and CDR2 YSLEER. The CDR3 loop spans 15 amino acids. CDR3 residues: CASSQDRRDNYGYTF.

This chain connects TRBV30 to TRBJ1-1; TCRdb returns TRBD1, unconfirmable since there is no DNA. Per the germline V gene, CDR1 is GTSNPN and CDR2 is SVGIG (reference sequence). This CDR3 comprises 14 residues. This CDR3 reads CAWGQGGGNTEAFF.

CDR3 region: CASSRSAGGLYEPYF. This rearrangement joins TRBV4-3 to TRBJ2-7; with no DNA, the TCRdb D assignment of TRBD2 cannot be verified. The CDR3 contains 15 residues. Germline CDR1 reads LGHNA; CDR2 reads YSLEER.

The chain carries TRBV7-9 and TRBJ2-7; no DNA is available, so the TRBD1 call from TCRdb remains unchecked. CDR1 and CDR2 from the germline V gene are SEHNR and FQNEAQ (reference sequence). This CDR3 is built from 13 residues. The CDR3 loop is CASSLYPHYEQYF.